Below are 8 T cell receptor beta chains sequenced from a single sample in a study of shared clonotypes between healthy human individuals. Using immunoSEQ multiplex PCR, the repertoire was profiled, and TCRdb retains in-frame clones only, with some absent. The data show a few million clones, about 92% seen once. Sequenced: naive CD4+ T cells sorted from blood. Subset noted: CD45RA+ positively selected. These receptors were taken from a young man in good health.

This clone was recorded once. CDR3 bases: TGTGCCAGCAGTGGAGACGGGTACTATGGCTACACCTTC. Translated, it gives CASSGDGYYGYTF. The chain employs TRBV2 and TRBJ1-2, with no clear D. V lost 4 bases and J 3 bases, leaving 9 bases between the germline ends. The CDR3 is 13 amino acids. Germline V lookup: CDR1 SNHLY, CDR2 FYNNEI.

This chain links TRBV5-4 with TRBJ2-7; the D gene is possibly TRBD2 (5 bases). Trimming stripped 4 bases from V and 5 bases from J, with 25 bases between. Germline V gene data show CDR1 as SGHNT and CDR2 as YYREEE (reference sequence). The CDR3 is made up of 17 amino acids. This chain's CDR3 is CASSPAGLSGVVHEQYF. The CDR3 DNA sequence: TGTGCCAGCAGCCCCGCCGGACTCTCCGGAGTGGTCCACGAGCAGTACTTC.

In this sample, this clone turned up once. J is TRBJ1-2 and V is TRBV6-5, with D tentatively TRBD1 (5 bases). This CDR3 is 15 amino acids long. Trimming shortened V by 1 base and J by 2 bases, and 11 bases separated the two germline ends. Germline-derived CDR1 and CDR2 are MNHEY and SVGAGI. The CDR3 reads CASSYFRGANYGYTF. The CDR3 bases are TGTGCCAGCAGTTACTTCAGAGGGGCAAACTATGGCTACACCTTC.

The rearrangement links TRBV7-9 to TRBJ1-1, with TRBD1 as a possible D gene (6 bases). This CDR3 region has 19 residues. Trimming left V 6 bases short and J 0 bases short, with 26 bases between. Germline CDR1 reads SEHNR; CDR2 reads FQNEAQ (reference sequence). The CDR3 bases are TGTGCCAGCAGACTATTTACGGGGGAGGACAGAGACATGAACACTGAAGCTTTCTTT. It yields the protein CASRLFTGEDRDMNTEAFF.

The chain has TRBV5-1 and TRBJ2-7; TRBD2 matches 10 bases. After removal of 4 bases from V and 4 bases from J, the junction contained 8 bases not matched to a gene. Per germline, CDR1 SGHRS and CDR2 YFSETQ. The CDR3 extends over 15 amino acids. CDR3 sequence: CASSGTSGMVYEQYF. The CDR3 DNA sequence: TGCGCCAGCAGCGGCACTAGCGGGATGGTATACGAGCAGTACTTC.

A note on this clone: The identical CDR3 is also encoded by other nucleotide sequences in the sample. The chain is built from TRBV19 and TRBJ2-3; TRBD2 might be the D (6 bases). The V end was cut by 4 bases, the J end by 1 base, with 9 bases between. CDR3 length: 14 amino acids. The germline V gene encodes CDR1 LNHDA and CDR2 SQIVND (reference sequence). Here the CDR3 DNA reads TGTGCCAGTAGTACTTCGGGGGGCACAGATACGCAGTATTTT. Translating it yields CASSTSGGTDTQYF.

The sample holds a few counts of this clone. The CDR3 protein is CASSDRVRTEAFF. CDR3 DNA: TGTGCCAGCAGTGACAGGGTGAGGACTGAAGCTTTCTTT. The chain recombines TRBV6-1 with TRBJ1-1; TRBD1 might be the D (5 bases). V was pared by 3 bases and J by 5 bases, with 10 bases between. Germline assignment: CDR1 MNHNS and CDR2 SASEGT. The CDR3 extends over 13 amino acids.

This clone was counted a few times. The identical CDR3 is also encoded by other nucleotide sequences in the sample. The chain is built from TRBV19 and TRBJ2-3, with D perhaps matching TRBD1 (5 bases). The CDR3 has 13 amino acids. V lost 5 bases, J lost 0 bases, and 6 bases lay in between. Looked up from germline, CDR1 is LNHDA and CDR2 is SQIVND (reference sequence). Here the CDR3 DNA reads TGTGCCAGTAGTCGACAGAGCACAGATACGCAGTATTTT. As protein: CASSRQSTDTQYF.